The 25 T cell receptor beta chains given below trace back to one sample, sequenced in a study of tumor-infiltrating lymphocytes in primary liver carcinoma (dated 2017 in TCRdb). The instrument was an Illumina HiSeq 2500. A constant-region primer and ProtoScript II reverse transcriptase were used to reverse-transcribe TCRbeta-specific cDNA from 500 ng total RNA. TCRbeta libraries were built with three nested multiplex PCR rounds, a slightly modified ARM-PCR procedure. Each of the first two PCR rounds ran for nine to ten cycles and used multiplex TRBV1-TRBV30 forward primers together with a Cbeta reverse primer. Starting from the raw public reads, TCRdb applied fastp trimming at Q25, assembled clones with MiXCR and retained in-frame beta chains. Each record represents a unique CDR3 protein, reported with the most common genes and DNA among its rows. In all, the sample holds around 330,000 distinct CDR3 sequences, and about three fifths of those were seen once. The leading ten clones occupy about 17% of the sample.

RNA from unsorted whole blood was extracted with TRIzol reagent, and germline DNA was obtained with the DNeasy Blood & Tissue kit. The sequencing sample was made of peripheral blood. The receptors were sampled from a woman under 40 with primary liver carcinoma and hepatitis B virus infection.

V is TRBV7-9 and J is TRBJ2-5, with TRBD1 matching 11 bases. CDR1 and CDR2 from the germline V gene are SEHNR and FQNEAQ (reference sequence). After removal of 3 bases from V and 3 bases from J, the junction contained 3 bases not matched to a gene. The CDR3 has 15 amino acids. CDR3 nucleotides: TGTGCCAGCAGCTTTCGGACAGGGGGCGAAGAGACCCAGTACTTC. Translated, it gives CASSFRTGGEETQYF. The entire variable domain, with the rest obtained from reference TRBV7-9 and TRBJ2-5, is as follows: DTGVSQNPRHKITKRGQNVTFRCDPISEHNRLYWYRQTLGQGPEFLTYFQNEAQLEKSRLLSDRFSAERPKGSFSTLEIQRTEQGDSAMYLCASSFRTGGEETQYFGPGTRLLVL.

On this clonotype itself: This may be a read error, as it is one base from a much larger clone. The CDR3 carries no conserved terminal phenylalanine or tryptophan, so it likely arises from a read error. The chain recombines TRBV6-5 with TRBJ1-5; the D gene is possibly TRBD1 (5 bases). With 6 bases removed from V and 4 bases from J, the gap between germline ends came to 13 bases. The CDR3 is made up of 14 amino acids. In germline, CDR1 is MNHEY, CDR2 SVGAGI. CDR3 sequence (DNA): TGTGCCAGCAGCCGGGGGGTAGGTAATCAGCCCCAGCATTAT. Protein product: CASSRGVGNQPQHY.

About this clonotype itself: A much larger clonotype is one base distant, so this may be a read error. The chain has TRBV6-2 or TRBV6-3 and TRBJ2-2; D remains unclear. The CDR3 is 14 residues long. V lost 6 bases, J lost 4 bases, and 12 bases lay in between. Germline CDR1 and CDR2: MNHEY and SVGEGT. The CDR3 reads CASRKTSGTGELFF. CDR3 DNA: TGTGCCAGCAGAAAAACTTCAGGCACCGGGGAGCTGTTTTTT.

As for this clonotype: It may be a read error: a sequence one base away is much more abundant. The J gene is TRBJ1-5, the V gene TRBV4-1; possible D gene TRBD1, 6 bases. Germline CDR1 is MGHRA and CDR2 is YSYEKL. The CDR3 is made up of 14 amino acids. Here the CDR3 DNA reads TGCGACAGCAGCCAGCTACAGGGTACACAGCCCCAGCATTTT. Amino acid sequence: CDSSQLQGTQPQHF.

This clonotype has at least ten counts. The chain joins TRBV28 to TRBJ2-1; 7 bases line up with TRBD2. Germline CDR1 is MDHEN and CDR2 is SYDVKM. The CDR3 consists of 14 residues. J gave up 4 bases and V 5 bases, and 5 bases lay outside the gene matches. The CDR3 spells CASSVGLRYNEQFF. The CDR3 DNA sequence: TGTGCCAGCAGTGTGGGACTAAGGTACAATGAGCAGTTCTTC.

This clonotype has ten or more counts. The genes are TRBV11-2 and TRBJ2-7, with D possibly being TRBD2 (5 bases). V lost 7 bases and J lost 4, with 20 bases in between. CDR3 size: 15 residues. CDR1 is SGHAT and CDR2 is FQNNGV in the germline V gene. The CDR3 reads CASTLGSAAFYEQYF. The CDR3 region has the DNA TGTGCCAGCACCCTTGGGAGCGCGGCTTTTTACGAGCAGTACTTC.

This clonotype was picked up a small number of times. Being one base from a much bigger clone, this may be a read error. The chain is built from TRBV6-5 and TRBJ1-1; possible D gene TRBD1, 5 bases. This CDR3 spans 15 amino acids. In germline, CDR1 is MNHEY, CDR2 SVGAGI. CDR3 sequence: CTSLRGGSKNTEAFF. The CDR3 DNA sequence: TGTACCAGCTTAAGGGGTGGGAGCAAGAACACTGAAGCTTTCTTT.

As DNA, the CDR3 is TGTGCCAGCAGCTTCGGAGTTTACACCGGGGAGCTGTTTTTT. Its translation is CASSFGVYTGELFF. The chain recombines TRBV7-9 with TRBJ2-2; D is unclear. Germline assignment: CDR1 SEHNR and CDR2 FQNEAQ (reference sequence). This CDR3 has 14 amino acids. With 3 bases removed from V and 3 bases from J, the gap between germline ends came to 8 bases. The full variable domain, completed using reference TRBV7-9 and TRBJ2-2, is DTGVSQNPRHKITKRGQNVTFRCDPISEHNRLYWYRQTLGQGPEFLTYFQNEAQLEKSRLLSDRFSAERPKGSFSTLEIQRTEQGDSAMYLCASSFGVYTGELFFGEGSRLTVL.

As concerns this clonotype: One junction end disagrees with the germline gene, perhaps due to a read error. The J gene is TRBJ2-7, the V gene TRBV11-3; D ambiguous. The CDR3 has 17 amino acids. CDR1 is SGHNT and CDR2 is YENEEA in the germline V gene. The CDR3 is CASSSDLPTFHSYEHCF. DNA for the CDR3: TGTGCCAGCAGCTCCGACCTCCCGACCTTCCACTCCTACGAGCACTGCTTC.

This rearrangement joins TRBV6-2 or TRBV6-3 to TRBJ2-7; D call uncertain. Trimming pared 7 bases from V and 4 bases from J, leaving 17 bases between. The CDR3 is 14 amino acids. Per the germline V gene, CDR1 is MNHEY and CDR2 is SVGEGT. CDR3 residues: CASTVTPIAYEQYF. The CDR3, as DNA: TGTGCCAGCACCGTAACTCCGATCGCGTACGAGCAGTACTTC.

A word on this clonotype: A much bigger clone sits one base away, suggesting this may be a read error. CDR3 residues: CASRAGGSWSGETQYF. The CDR3 DNA sequence: TGTGCCAGCAGAGCCGGAGGTAGCTGGTCCGGAGAGACCCAGTACTTC. The chain couples TRBV6-1 to TRBJ2-5; maybe TRBD2 (5 bases). Trimming pared 6 bases from V and 4 bases from J, leaving 21 bases between. The CDR3 has 16 amino acids. Germline V gene data show CDR1 as MNHNS and CDR2 as SASEGT.

With respect to this clonotype: The junction and the germline gene differ at one end; a read error may be behind it. This rearrangement joins TRBV4-1 to TRBJ1-3, with 9 bases fitting TRBD1. The CDR3 consists of 15 residues. The germline gives CDR1 MGHRA, CDR2 YSYEKL. CDR3 nucleotide sequence: TGCGTCAGCAGCCATGGAGGACAGGGGATTGACACCATATATTTT. It specifies CVSSHGGQGIDTIYF.

Ten or more counts support this clonotype. The chain combines TRBV29-1 with TRBJ2-7; D not resolved. Germline CDR1 and CDR2: SQVTM and ANQGSEA. The ends were cut back, 4 bases at V and 0 bases at J, with 7 bases in the middle. The CDR3 totals 12 residues. CDR3 sequence reads: CSVGKGSYEQYF. The CDR3 nucleotides are TGCAGCGTTGGTAAGGGCTCCTACGAGCAGTACTTC.

A word on this clonotype: This may arise from a read error, as a much more abundant clone is one base away. CDR3 sequence (DNA): TGCAGCGTTGCTCTAGCGGGGCGGGAGACCCAGTACTTC. Residues: CSVALAGRETQYF. The V and J genes are TRBV29-1 and TRBJ2-5, with 9 bases aligning to TRBD2. V trimming: 4 bases; J trimming: 5 bases; junction bases outside the gene matches: 5. This CDR3 contains 13 residues. Germline-derived CDR1 and CDR2 are SQVTM and ANQGSEA.

A few counts support this clonotype. The chain links TRBV6-5 to TRBJ2-5; D gene uncertain. Germline CDR1 reads MNHEY; CDR2 reads SVGAGI. The CDR3 is 18 amino acids. Trimming took off 3 bases at V and 1 base at J, with 21 bases between the two ends. Here the CDR3 DNA reads TGTGCCAGCAGTTATACGCCCCGACTCGGACGGTCCCAAGAGACCCAGTACTTC. Translated, it gives CASSYTPRLGRSQETQYF.

About this clonotype: A junction boundary mismatches the germline segment, possibly from a read error. The chain employs TRBV12-3 or TRBV12-4 and TRBJ2-1, with TRBD1 matching 7 bases. The CDR3 has 13 amino acids. CDR3 loop: CVSSLAGGIEQFF. The CDR3 bases are TGTGTCAGCAGTTTGGCAGGGGGTATTGAGCAGTTCTTC.

Turning to this clonotype: The junction departs from the called germline gene at one end, perhaps through a read error. The CDR3, as DNA: TGTGCCAACAGCGTCGCCCGGACTAGCGGGAGTAGCAATGAGCAGTTCTTC. This translates into CANSVARTSGSSNEQFF. This chain joins TRBV5-4 and TRBJ2-1, with 13 bases matching TRBD2. The CDR3 sequence is 17 residues long. CDR1 SGHNT and CDR2 YYREEE come from the germline V gene (reference sequence).

This clonotype was counted ten times or more. This chain connects TRBV4-1 to TRBJ2-1, with 7 bases lining up with TRBD2. Trimming removed 0 bases from V and 2 bases from J; junction bases left unmatched: 10. CDR1 is MGHRA and CDR2 is YSYEKL in the germline V gene. The CDR3 runs to 18 residues. The CDR3 region has the DNA TGCGCCAGCAGCCAAGAAGGGCTAGCGGAGCGACCCTACAATGAGCAGTTCTTC. Translating it yields CASSQEGLAERPYNEQFF.

The table lists this clonotype with many counts. This chain uses TRBV6-6 with TRBJ2-3; 7 positions match TRBD2. The J segment lost 4 bases and the V segment lost 4 bases, leaving 8 bases of the junction unmatched. Germline CDR1 is MNHNY and CDR2 is SVGAGI (reference sequence). This CDR3 is 15 amino acids long. The CDR3 reads CASSFGTTGADTQYF. The CDR3 DNA is TGTGCCAGCAGTTTCGGGACTACCGGGGCAGATACGCAGTATTTT.

In the case of this clonotype: The junction differs from germline at one of its ends, possibly a read error. This rearrangement joins TRBV6-2 or TRBV6-3 to TRBJ2-1; a weak D match, TRBD2 (5 bases). Germline V gene data show CDR1 as MNHEY and CDR2 as SVGEGT. The CDR3 is 12 amino acids. The CDR3 DNA is TGTGACAGTAGCCGAACCACGGGAATGCTGGTCTTC. This codes for CDSSRTTGMLVF.

As for this clonotype: A read error may produce the germline difference seen at one junction end. The rearrangement uses TRBV29-1 and TRBJ2-4; D call uncertain. Germline assignment: CDR1 SQVTM and CDR2 ANQGSEA. This CDR3 region has 16 residues. CDR3 region: CSVSSRSELAKNIQYF. The CDR3 nucleotides are TGCAGCGTTTCTTCCCGAAGCGAGTTAGCCAAAAACATTCAGTATTTC.

This clonotype was observed a few times. The gene calls are TRBV6-5 and TRBJ2-1; D is unclear. V lost 2 bases and J lost 7, with 9 bases in between. The CDR3 totals 13 residues. Looked up from germline, CDR1 is MNHEY and CDR2 is SVGAGI. The CDR3 spells CASSYRYGNEQFF. The DNA for the CDR3 is TGTGCCAGCAGTTACAGATATGGGAATGAGCAGTTCTTC.

Details on this clonotype: One junction end disagrees with the germline gene, perhaps due to a read error. The genes are TRBV12-3 or TRBV12-4 and TRBJ2-3; 7 positions match TRBD2. This CDR3 contains 16 residues. CDR3 coding DNA: TGTGCCAGCAGATCCCAGCGGGGCAGACCCACAGGTACGCAGTATTTT. This encodes CASRSQRGRPTGTQYF.

This clonotype was seen many times. The chain uses TRBV6-6 and TRBJ2-1; maybe TRBD2 (5 bases). This CDR3 has 16 amino acids. CDR1 is MNHNY, CDR2 SVGAGI, per germline (reference sequence). Trimming took 0 bases from V and 4 from J, leaving 13 bases between them. In DNA, the CDR3 is TGTGCCAGCAGTTACTCAATGAATAGCGCTTACAATGAGCAGTTCTTC. It yields the protein CASSYSMNSAYNEQFF.

This rearrangement joins TRBV28 to TRBJ2-1; tentatively, D is TRBD1 or TRBD2 (7 bases each). The CDR3 totals 16 residues. The V end lost 6 bases, the J end lost 4 bases, and 19 bases lay between the germline ends. The germline V gene has CDR1 MDHEN and CDR2 SYDVKM. This CDR3 reads CASSPRGGQPYNEQFF. DNA of the CDR3: TGTGCCAGCAGCCCCAGGGGGGGACAGCCTTACAATGAGCAGTTCTTC.